The 29 T cell receptor beta chains presented below share a single source sample, sequenced in a study of T-cell reconstitution after alpha-beta-depleted transplantation in children. The library targeted TCRbeta and was prepared with unique molecular identifiers. TCRdb re-derived calls from the PCR reads in MiXCR, one entry per CDR3 protein. The repertoire holds 170,000 or so distinct CDR3 sequences, with about 6.3% as singletons. The sequencing here drew on PBMCs from the stem cell graft donor, taken from the stem cell graft. The receptor set was obtained from a human donor who donated a stem cell graft to a child with Wiskott-Aldrich syndrome.

The V gene is TRBV6-1, the J gene TRBJ1-1; 8 positions match TRBD1. Germline assignment: CDR1 MNHNS and CDR2 SASEGT. V was clipped by 5 bases and J by 1 base; unmatched bases: 9. There are 16 residues in the CDR3. The CDR3 reads CASSSPSGTGNTEAFF. DNA for the CDR3: TGTGCCAGCAGTAGCCCAAGTGGGACAGGGAACACTGAAGCTTTCTTT.

This clonotype was detected many times. The chain is built from TRBV12-3 or TRBV12-4 and TRBJ2-7; D is possibly TRBD1 or TRBD2 (5 bases each). This CDR3 comprises 14 residues. Trimming took off 1 base at V and 6 bases at J, with 13 bases between the two ends. In nucleotides, the CDR3 is TGTGCCAGCAGTTTAGTCTCCGGGGCGGGCGAGCAGTACTTC. Its translation is CASSLVSGAGEQYF.

This clonotype was seen many times. The V call is TRBV20-1, the J call TRBJ2-7, with TRBD2 matching over 10 bases. The CDR3 consists of 13 residues. Germline V gene lookup returns CDR1 DFQATT and CDR2 SNEGSKA (reference sequence). The trim removed 5 bases at V and 6 bases at J, leaving 7 bases unmatched. CDR3 in amino acids: CSALLAGGGEQYF. The CDR3 DNA sequence: TGCAGTGCTCTCTTAGCGGGAGGTGGCGAGCAGTACTTC.

The V gene is TRBV2, the J gene TRBJ1-1; no definite D call. This CDR3 is 13 amino acids long. V was shortened by 0 bases and J by 6 bases, with 8 bases between the two germline ends. The germline gives CDR1 SNHLY, CDR2 FYNNEI. The CDR3 DNA is TGTGCCAGCAGTGAAGCGAGTAAGGCTGAAGCTTTCTTT. Encoded protein: CASSEASKAEAFF.

This clonotype was seen many times. This rearrangement joins TRBV24-1 to TRBJ2-5; the D is unclear. This CDR3 spans 12 amino acids. Germline CDR1 and CDR2: KGHDR and SFDVKD. V gave up 4 bases and J gave up 4 bases, with 6 bases separating them. In DNA form, the CDR3 reads TGTGCCACCAGTGACTCCAGAGAGACCCAGTACTTC. It codes for CATSDSRETQYF.

This clonotype was recorded at least ten times. V is TRBV10-2 and J is TRBJ2-2; the D gene is possibly TRBD2 (5 bases). The V gene's germline CDR1 is WSHSY and CDR2 SAAADI. Trimming removed 5 bases at V and 5 bases at J, with 15 bases between. The CDR3 is made up of 15 amino acids. Here the CDR3 reads CASSSLGLITGELFF. The CDR3 nucleotides read TGCGCCAGCAGTTCCCTTGGACTTATTACCGGGGAGCTGTTTTTT.

The table lists this clonotype with many counts. The chain recombines TRBV5-1 with TRBJ2-5; tentative D call: TRBD2 (6 bases). V was clipped by 3 bases and J by 1 base, with 16 bases between them. The germline CDR1 and CDR2 sequences are SGHRS and YFSETQ. This CDR3 has 16 residues. CDR3 in amino acids: CASSSGLLNRQETQYF. CDR3 bases: TGCGCCAGCAGCTCGGGACTCTTGAACCGCCAAGAGACCCAGTACTTC.

Many counts were recorded for this clonotype. V is TRBV5-1 and J is TRBJ2-1; 13 bases match TRBD2. V lost 7 bases, J lost 8 bases, and 6 bases stayed unmatched. The CDR3 spans 14 residues. Germline CDR1 and CDR2: SGHRS and YFSETQ. CDR3 residues: CASGTSGDGDEQFF. The DNA for the CDR3 is TGCGCCAGCGGGACTAGCGGGGACGGGGATGAGCAGTTCTTC. The full variable domain, rest sourced from reference TRBV5-1 and TRBJ2-1, is KAGVTQTPRYLIKTRGQQVTLSCSPISGHRSVSWYQQTPGQGLQFLFEYFSETQRNKGNFPGRFSGRQFSNSRSEMNVSTLELGDSALYLCASGTSGDGDEQFFGPGTRLTVL.

This clonotype has just a few counts. The J gene is TRBJ1-6, the V gene TRBV7-9; TRBD1 aligns across 10 bases. CDR1 is SEHNR and CDR2 is FQNEAQ in the germline V gene (reference sequence). The CDR3 is made up of 15 amino acids. The trim removed 5 bases at V and 9 bases at J, leaving 7 bases unmatched. CDR3 residues: CASSPTGTGVSPLHF. For the CDR3, the DNA is TGTGCCAGCAGCCCAACCGGGACAGGGGTTTCACCCCTCCACTTT.

This clonotype was counted many times. The chain links TRBV5-1 to TRBJ2-5; 7 bases align to TRBD2. The CDR3 loop spans 14 amino acids. V lost 3 bases and J lost 2; bases outside the gene matches: 4. Germline V gene lookup returns CDR1 SGHRS and CDR2 YFSETQ. The chain's CDR3 is CASSSGLTQETQYF. The CDR3 nucleotides are TGCGCCAGCAGCTCGGGACTAACTCAAGAGACCCAGTACTTC.

This clonotype came up many times. J is TRBJ2-7 and V is TRBV4-2; no clear D gene. Trimming removed 0 bases at V and 6 bases at J, with 12 bases between. Germline lookup yields CDR1 LGHNA and CDR2 YNFKEQ. This CDR3 comprises 14 residues. In DNA, the CDR3 is TGTGCCAGCAGCCAAGAGCTATACCTCTCCGAGCAGTACTTC. Translated: CASSQELYLSEQYF.

This chain links TRBV11-2 with TRBJ2-2, with D uncertain. Germline lookup yields CDR1 SGHAT and CDR2 FQNNGV. Deletions cut 5 bases from V and 0 bases from J, with 10 bases between. This CDR3 has 15 amino acids. As DNA, the CDR3 is TGTGCCAGCAGCATAGCTATCTCGAACACCGGGGAGCTGTTTTTT. This codes for CASSIAISNTGELFF.

CDR3 loop: CASSLWTEGTGELFF. In DNA form, the CDR3 reads TGTGCCAGCAGCTTATGGACAGAGGGCACCGGGGAGCTGTTTTTT. V gene TRBV7-6 combines with J gene TRBJ2-2; tentatively, D is TRBD1 (6 bases). The CDR3 has 15 amino acids. CDR1 and CDR2 (germline): SGHVS, FNYEAQ. V dropped 2 bases and J dropped 4 bases, with 11 bases sitting between them.

This clonotype was found many times. The chain is built from TRBV28 and TRBJ2-7, with D possibly being TRBD2 (5 bases). The CDR3 covers 14 residues. CDR1 MDHEN and CDR2 SYDVKM come from the germline V gene. Trimming removed 6 bases from V and 2 bases from J, with 14 bases in between. The CDR3 DNA reads TGTGCCAGCAGGATGGACTTCGATACCTACGAGCAGTACTTC. Protein: CASRMDFDTYEQYF. The full variable domain, in which reference TRBV28 and TRBJ2-7 provide the parts outside the CDR3, is DVKVTQSSRYLVKRTGEKVFLECVQDMDHENMFWYRQDPGLGLRLIYFSYDVKMKEKGDIPEGYSVSREKKERFSLILESASTNQTSMYLCASRMDFDTYEQYFGPGTRLTVT.

This clonotype was seen repeatedly, ten times or more. The chain employs TRBV3-1 and TRBJ2-6; no definite D call. Per the germline V gene, CDR1 is LGHDT and CDR2 is YNNKEL (reference sequence). The CDR3 has 14 residues. V lost 6 bases, J lost 1 base, and 7 bases lay in between. The CDR3 nucleotides are TGTGCCAGCAGACCCGGGTCTGGGGCCAACGTCCTGACTTTC. This encodes CASRPGSGANVLTF.

Many counts were recorded for this clonotype. The J gene is TRBJ2-1, the V gene TRBV11-2; D unclear. Trimming removed 1 base from V and 15 bases from J, with 13 bases in between. Germline CDR1 is SGHAT and CDR2 is FQNNGV. This CDR3 has 12 residues. The CDR3 sequence: CASSLGRIGVFF. Written as DNA, the CDR3 is TGTGCCAGCAGCTTAGGGCGGATTGGGGTGTTCTTC.

The table lists this clonotype with many counts. This rearrangement joins TRBV5-1 to TRBJ2-2; D is unclear. CDR1 is SGHRS and CDR2 is YFSETQ in the germline V gene. Trimming removed 1 base at V and 6 bases at J, with 16 bases between. The CDR3 length is 16 residues. Written as DNA, the CDR3 is TGCGCCAGCAGCTTGTTGGGTCAGGTTGTCGCCGGGGAGCTGTTTTTT. Residues: CASSLLGQVVAGELFF.

There are many counts of this clonotype. V usage is TRBV6-1 and J usage is TRBJ1-5; tentatively, D is TRBD1 (6 bases). Germline V gene sequence: CDR1 MNHNS, CDR2 SASEGT. The V gene lost 0 bases and the J gene lost 5 bases, with 11 bases spanning the gap. This CDR3 is built from 15 residues. CDR3 loop: CASSEAGGVHQPQHF. The CDR3 nucleotides read TGTGCCAGCAGTGAAGCAGGGGGGGTCCATCAGCCCCAGCATTTT.

This sequence joins TRBV20-1 and TRBJ2-5; 7 bases map to TRBD2. The germline gives CDR1 DFQATT, CDR2 SNEGSKA (reference sequence). Trimming removed 5 bases from V and 7 bases from J; junction bases left unmatched: 13. The CDR3 covers 14 residues. The CDR3 DNA sequence: TGCAGTGCTGGGGGGGGGGGACCCGGTGGGACCCAGTACTTC. It codes for CSAGGGGPGGTQYF.

This clonotype was recorded many times. The chain couples TRBV29-1 to TRBJ1-2; D is perhaps TRBD1 (5 bases). The CDR3 length is 13 residues. V shed 0 bases and J shed 4 bases, with 9 bases lying between them. From germline, CDR1 is SQVTM and CDR2 ANQGSEA. The CDR3 loop is CSVEDRQGYGYTF. The CDR3 DNA follows: TGCAGCGTTGAAGATCGGCAGGGCTATGGCTACACCTTC.

This clonotype turned up a few times. This sequence joins TRBV5-1 and TRBJ2-1; 9 bases agree with TRBD2. The CDR3 runs 17 residues. In germline, CDR1 is SGHRS, CDR2 YFSETQ. The V segment lost 1 base and the J segment 8 bases; nucleotides outside the gene matches: 13. The DNA for the CDR3 is TGCGCCAGCAGCTTGTTTGGGGCTAGCGGGATCGGCCATGAGCAGTTCTTC. It is translated as CASSLFGASGIGHEQFF.

This clonotype was seen only once. This sequence joins TRBV3-1 and TRBJ2-5; 7 bases match TRBD2. The CDR3 consists of 15 residues. Germline V CDR1 and CDR2: LGHDT, YNNKEL (reference sequence). V lost 2 bases to trimming and J lost 8 bases; unmatched junction nucleotides: 11. The CDR3 here is CASSQPRLAEDTQYF. Here the CDR3 DNA reads TGTGCCAGCAGCCAACCCAGACTAGCAGAGGATACCCAGTACTTC.

V gene TRBV6-2 or TRBV6-3 combines with J gene TRBJ2-4; D unclear. This CDR3 spans 12 amino acids. Germline CDR1 and CDR2: MNHEY and SVGEGT. The V end lost 0 bases, the J end lost 15 bases, and 12 bases lay between the germline ends. CDR3 in DNA: TGTGCCAGCAGTTACTCACACAGCCGGCGGTACTTC. Translated: CASSYSHSRRYF.

This clonotype has a count of ten or more. The chain combines TRBV29-1 with TRBJ1-2; 8 bases agree with TRBD1. The V segment lost 6 bases and the J segment 8 bases; nucleotides outside the gene matches: 14. The CDR3 runs 14 residues. Germline lookup yields CDR1 SQVTM and CDR2 ANQGSEA. Here the CDR3 reads CSVAGQGWRKGYTF. CDR3 sequence (DNA): TGCAGCGTGGCAGGACAGGGATGGAGGAAGGGCTACACCTTC.

V gene TRBV7-6 combines with J gene TRBJ2-3; 7 bases line up with TRBD2. The germline V gene has CDR1 SGHVS and CDR2 FNYEAQ. This CDR3 has 15 amino acids. Losses at the gene ends were 1 base for V and 5 bases for J; bases not matched to a gene: 6. Written as DNA, the CDR3 is TGTGCCAGCAGCTTAGTGCGGGGAGGGAGAGATACGCAGTATTTT. Translation gives CASSLVRGGRDTQYF. Drawing the rest from reference TRBV7-6 and TRBJ2-3, the complete variable domain is GAGVSQSPRYKVTKRGQDVALRCDPISGHVSLYWYRQALGQGPEFLTYFNYEAQQDKSGLPNDRFSAERPEGSISTLTIQRTEQRDSAMYRCASSLVRGGRDTQYFGPGTRLTVL.

In its sample, this clonotype was seen many times. CDR3 protein: CASSSTEPSNYGYTF. As DNA, the CDR3 is TGTGCCAGCAGCTCGACAGAGCCCTCTAACTATGGCTACACCTTC. The gene calls are TRBV25-1 and TRBJ1-2; TRBD1 is a possible D gene (5 bases). The CDR3 runs 15 residues. Per the germline V gene, CDR1 is MGHDK and CDR2 is SYGVNS. Trimming removed 6 bases from V and 0 bases from J, with 14 bases in between.

This clonotype was detected ten times or more. The chain employs TRBV5-1 and TRBJ1-3, with D uncertain. The CDR3 runs to 16 residues. Trimming took off 1 base at V and 0 bases at J, with 11 bases between the two ends. CDR1 is SGHRS, CDR2 YFSETQ, per germline. In DNA, the CDR3 is TGCGCCAGCAGCTTGAAGGACCTGCACTCTGGAAACACCATATATTTT. It is translated as CASSLKDLHSGNTIYF.

This clonotype has a count of ten or more. The gene calls are TRBV20-1 and TRBJ2-1; 10 bases match TRBD2. The J segment lost 9 bases and the V segment lost 3 bases, leaving 8 bases of the junction unmatched. The CDR3 length is 14 residues. CDR1 and CDR2 (germline): DFQATT, SNEGSKA (reference sequence). DNA for the CDR3: TGCAGTGCTAGGGTTAGCGGGAGGCGAATTGAGCAGTTCTTC. This sequence encodes CSARVSGRRIEQFF.

This clonotype was seen at least ten times. The genes are TRBV20-1 and TRBJ2-1, with D maybe TRBD1 (6 bases). The CDR3 extends over 18 amino acids. Germline loops: CDR1 DFQATT, CDR2 SNEGSKA (reference sequence). With 3 bases removed from V and 10 bases from J, the gap between germline ends came to 31 bases. DNA of the CDR3: TGCAGTGCTAGGGGGGCCGGTACCCGGACGTCTAATATGGAGGAGCAGTTCTTC. Translation: CSARGAGTRTSNMEEQFF.